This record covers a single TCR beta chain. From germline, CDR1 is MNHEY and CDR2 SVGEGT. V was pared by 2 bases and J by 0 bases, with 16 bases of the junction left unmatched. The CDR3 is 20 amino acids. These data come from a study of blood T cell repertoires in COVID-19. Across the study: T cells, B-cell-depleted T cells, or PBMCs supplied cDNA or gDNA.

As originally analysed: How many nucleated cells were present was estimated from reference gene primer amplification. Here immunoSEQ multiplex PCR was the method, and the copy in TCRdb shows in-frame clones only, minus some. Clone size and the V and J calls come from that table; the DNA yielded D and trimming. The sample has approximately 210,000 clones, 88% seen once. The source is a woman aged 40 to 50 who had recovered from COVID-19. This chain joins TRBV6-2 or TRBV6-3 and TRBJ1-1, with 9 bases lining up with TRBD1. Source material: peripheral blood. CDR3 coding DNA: TGTGCCAGCAGTTACGCGTGGACAGGGGCATCGTTGTACATGAACACTGAAGCTTTCTTT. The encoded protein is CASSYAWTGASLYMNTEAFF.